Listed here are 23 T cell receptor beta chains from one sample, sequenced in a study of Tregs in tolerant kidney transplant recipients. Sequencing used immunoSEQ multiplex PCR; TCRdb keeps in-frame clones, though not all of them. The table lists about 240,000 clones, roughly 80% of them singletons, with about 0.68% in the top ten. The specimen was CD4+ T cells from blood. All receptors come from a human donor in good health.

CDR3 loop: CASSMGQGYGYTF. CDR3 nucleotides: TGTGCCAGCAGCATGGGACAGGGTTATGGCTACACCTTC. J is TRBJ1-2 and V is TRBV9; 9 positions match TRBD1. The trim removed 4 bases at V and 5 bases at J, leaving 3 bases unmatched. The length of the CDR3 is 13 residues. Germline V gives CDR1 SGDLS, CDR2 YYNGEE.

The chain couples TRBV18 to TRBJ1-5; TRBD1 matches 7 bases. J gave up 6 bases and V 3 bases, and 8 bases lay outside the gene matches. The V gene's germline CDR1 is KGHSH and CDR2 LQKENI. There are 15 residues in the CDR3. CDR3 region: CASSPRTGLAQPQHF. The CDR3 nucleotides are TGTGCCAGCTCACCTCGGACAGGTCTCGCTCAGCCCCAGCATTTT.

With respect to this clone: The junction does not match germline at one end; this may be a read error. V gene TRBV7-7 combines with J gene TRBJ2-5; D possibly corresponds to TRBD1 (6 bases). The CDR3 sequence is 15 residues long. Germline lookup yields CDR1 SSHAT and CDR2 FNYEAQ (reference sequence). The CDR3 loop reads CASSLTGIWQETQYF. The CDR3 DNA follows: TGTGCTAGCAGCCTTACAGGGATATGGCAAGAGACCCAGTACTTC. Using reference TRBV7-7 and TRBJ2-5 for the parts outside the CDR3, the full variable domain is GAGVSQSPRYKVTKRGQDVTLRCDPISSHATLYWYQQALGQGPEFLTYFNYEAQPDKSGLPSDRFSAERPEGSISTLTIQRTEQRDSAMYRCASSLTGIWQETQYFGPGTRLLVL.

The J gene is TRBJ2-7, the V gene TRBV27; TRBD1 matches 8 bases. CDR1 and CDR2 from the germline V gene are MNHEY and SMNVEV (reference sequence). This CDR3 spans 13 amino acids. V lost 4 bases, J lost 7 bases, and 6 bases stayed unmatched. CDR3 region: CASSSDRAEEQYF. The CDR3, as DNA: TGTGCCAGCAGTTCGGACAGGGCGGAGGAGCAGTACTTC.

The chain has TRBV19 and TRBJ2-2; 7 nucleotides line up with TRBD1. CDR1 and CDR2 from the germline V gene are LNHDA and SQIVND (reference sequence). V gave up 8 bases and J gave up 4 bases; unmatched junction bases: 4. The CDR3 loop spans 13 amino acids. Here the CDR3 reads CASRTGVTGELFF. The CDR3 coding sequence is TGTGCCAGTCGGACAGGCGTCACCGGGGAGCTGTTTTTT.

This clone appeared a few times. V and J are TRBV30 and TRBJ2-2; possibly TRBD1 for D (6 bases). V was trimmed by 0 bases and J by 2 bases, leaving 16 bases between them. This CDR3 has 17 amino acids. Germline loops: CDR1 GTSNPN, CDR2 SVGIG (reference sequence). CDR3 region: CAWSVRGGGTNTGELFF. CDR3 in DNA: TGTGCCTGGAGTGTACGGGGTGGGGGCACAAACACCGGGGAGCTGTTTTTT.

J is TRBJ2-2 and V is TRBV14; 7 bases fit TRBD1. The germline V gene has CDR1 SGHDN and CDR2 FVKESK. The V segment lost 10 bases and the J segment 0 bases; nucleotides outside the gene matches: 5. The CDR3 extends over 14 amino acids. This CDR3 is CATAGTANTGELFF. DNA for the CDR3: TGTGCCACGGCCGGGACAGCGAACACCGGGGAGCTGTTTTTT.

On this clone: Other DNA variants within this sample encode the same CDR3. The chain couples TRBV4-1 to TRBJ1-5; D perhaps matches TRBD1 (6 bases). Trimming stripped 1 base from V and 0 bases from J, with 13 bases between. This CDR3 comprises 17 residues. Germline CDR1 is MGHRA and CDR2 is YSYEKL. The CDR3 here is CASSQAGRGPSNQPQHF. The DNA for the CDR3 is TGCGCCAGCAGCCAAGCGGGTCGGGGGCCTAGCAATCAGCCCCAGCATTTT.

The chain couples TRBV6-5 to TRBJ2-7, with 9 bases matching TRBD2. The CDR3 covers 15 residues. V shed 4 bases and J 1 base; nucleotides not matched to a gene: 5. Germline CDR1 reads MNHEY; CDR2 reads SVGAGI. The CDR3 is CASSFPSGASYEQYF. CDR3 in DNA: TGTGCCAGCAGTTTCCCTAGCGGGGCGTCCTACGAGCAGTACTTC.

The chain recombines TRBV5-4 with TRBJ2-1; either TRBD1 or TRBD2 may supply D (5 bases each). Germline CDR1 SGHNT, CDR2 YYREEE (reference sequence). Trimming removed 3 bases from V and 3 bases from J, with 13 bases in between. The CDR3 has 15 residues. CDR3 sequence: CASSSFRELYNEQFF. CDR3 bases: TGTGCCAGCAGCTCCTTCAGGGAGCTCTACAATGAGCAGTTCTTC.

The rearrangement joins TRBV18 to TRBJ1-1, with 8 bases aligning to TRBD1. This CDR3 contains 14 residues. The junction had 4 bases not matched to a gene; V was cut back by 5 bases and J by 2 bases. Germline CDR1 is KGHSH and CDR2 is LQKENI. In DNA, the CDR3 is TGTGCCAGCTCAACTCAGGGGGCCAACACTGAAGCTTTCTTT. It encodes CASSTQGANTEAFF.

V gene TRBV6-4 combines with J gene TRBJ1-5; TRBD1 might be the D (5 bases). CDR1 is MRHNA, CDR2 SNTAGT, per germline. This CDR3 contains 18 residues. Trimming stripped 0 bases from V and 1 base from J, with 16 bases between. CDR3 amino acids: CASSDSRGRVSSNQPQHF. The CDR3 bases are TGTGCCAGCAGTGACTCGAGAGGCAGGGTTTCCAGCAATCAGCCCCAGCATTTT.

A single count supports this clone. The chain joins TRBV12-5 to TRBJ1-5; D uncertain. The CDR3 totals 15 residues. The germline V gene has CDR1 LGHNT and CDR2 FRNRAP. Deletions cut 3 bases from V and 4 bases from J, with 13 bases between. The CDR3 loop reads CASGFSNQVNQPQHF. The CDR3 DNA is TGTGCTAGTGGTTTTAGCAACCAGGTGAATCAGCCCCAGCATTTT. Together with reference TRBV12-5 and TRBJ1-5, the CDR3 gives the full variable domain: DARVTQTPRHKVTEMGQEVTMRCQPILGHNTVFWYRQTMMQGLELLAYFRNRAPLDDSGMPKDRFSAEMPDATLATLKIQPSEPRDSAVYFCASGFSNQVNQPQHFGDGTRLSIL.

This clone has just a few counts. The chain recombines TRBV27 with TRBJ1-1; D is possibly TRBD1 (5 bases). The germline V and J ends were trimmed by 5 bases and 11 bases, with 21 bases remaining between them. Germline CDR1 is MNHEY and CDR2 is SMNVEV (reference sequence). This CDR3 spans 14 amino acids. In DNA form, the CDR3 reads TGTGCCAGCAGTCCCCGGACTGCCCGGGAGGGGGCTTTCTTT. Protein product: CASSPRTAREGAFF.

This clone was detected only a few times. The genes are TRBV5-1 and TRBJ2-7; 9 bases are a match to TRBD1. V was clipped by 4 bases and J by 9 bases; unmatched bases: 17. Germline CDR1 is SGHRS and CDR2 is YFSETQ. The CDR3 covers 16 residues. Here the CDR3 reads CASSMLPGQGLPRQYF. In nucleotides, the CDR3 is TGCGCCAGCAGCATGTTACCGGGACAGGGCCTACCCAGGCAGTACTTC.

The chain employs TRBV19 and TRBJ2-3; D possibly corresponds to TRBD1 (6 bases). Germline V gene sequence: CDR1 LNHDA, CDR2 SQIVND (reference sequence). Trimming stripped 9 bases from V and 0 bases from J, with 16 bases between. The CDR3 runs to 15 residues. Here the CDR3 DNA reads TGTGCCAGCACCCTGGGGGCGTCTAGCACAGATACGCAGTATTTT. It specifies CASTLGASSTDTQYF.

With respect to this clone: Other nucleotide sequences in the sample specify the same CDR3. The CDR3 sequence: CASSLSVTGELFF. The CDR3 coding sequence is TGCGCCAGCAGCTTGTCGGTCACCGGGGAGCTGTTTTTT. The rearrangement uses TRBV5-1 and TRBJ2-2; no clear D gene. CDR1 and CDR2 (germline): SGHRS, YFSETQ. V lost 1 base and J lost 4, with 5 bases in between. The CDR3 totals 13 residues.

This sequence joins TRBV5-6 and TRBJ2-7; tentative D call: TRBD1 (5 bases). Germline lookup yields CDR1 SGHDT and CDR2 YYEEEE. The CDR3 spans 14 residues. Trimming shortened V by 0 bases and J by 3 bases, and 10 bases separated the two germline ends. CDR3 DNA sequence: TGTGCCAGCAGCTTGGCTCCAGGGCTCTACGAGCAGTACTTC. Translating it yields CASSLAPGLYEQYF. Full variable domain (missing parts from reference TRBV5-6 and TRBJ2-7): DAGVTQSPTHLIKTRGQQVTLRCSPKSGHDTVSWYQQALGQGPQFIFQYYEEEERQRGNFPDRFSGHQFPNYSSELNVNALLLGDSALYLCASSLAPGLYEQYFGPGTRLTVT.

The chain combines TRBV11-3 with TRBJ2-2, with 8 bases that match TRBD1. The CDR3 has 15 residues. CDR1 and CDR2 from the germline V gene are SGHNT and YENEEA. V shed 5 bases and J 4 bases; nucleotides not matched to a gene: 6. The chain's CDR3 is CASSRGQGRTGELFF. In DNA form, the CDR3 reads TGTGCCAGCAGCCGAGGACAGGGACGCACCGGGGAGCTGTTTTTT.

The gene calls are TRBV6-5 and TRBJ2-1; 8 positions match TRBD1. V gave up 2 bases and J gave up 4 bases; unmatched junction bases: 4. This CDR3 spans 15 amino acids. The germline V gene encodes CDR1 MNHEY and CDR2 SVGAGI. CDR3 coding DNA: TGTGCCAGCAGTTACAGGGACAGGCAATACAATGAGCAGTTCTTC. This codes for CASSYRDRQYNEQFF.

This CDR3 is CASSPPGAAGNTIYF. CDR3 DNA: TGTGCCAGCAGCCCACCGGGGGCGGCTGGAAACACCATATATTTT. The chain joins TRBV7-9 to TRBJ1-3, with D perhaps TRBD1 (6 bases). V lost 5 bases and J lost 2, with 13 bases in between. CDR3 length equals 15 residues. Germline CDR1 is SEHNR and CDR2 is FQNEAQ (reference sequence).

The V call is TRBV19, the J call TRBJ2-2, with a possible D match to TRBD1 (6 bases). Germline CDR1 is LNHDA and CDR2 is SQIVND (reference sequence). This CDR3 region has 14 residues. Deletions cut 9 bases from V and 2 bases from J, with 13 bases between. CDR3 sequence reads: CASQTGYNTGELFF. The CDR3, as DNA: TGTGCCAGCCAAACAGGGTATAACACCGGGGAGCTGTTTTTT.

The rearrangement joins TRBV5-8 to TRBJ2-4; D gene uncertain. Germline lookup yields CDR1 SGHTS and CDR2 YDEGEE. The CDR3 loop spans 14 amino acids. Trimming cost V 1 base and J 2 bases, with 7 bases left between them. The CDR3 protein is CASSLNSPKNIQYF. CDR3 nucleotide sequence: TGTGCCAGCAGCTTGAACAGTCCCAAAAACATTCAGTACTTC. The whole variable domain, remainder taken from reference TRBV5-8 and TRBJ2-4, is EAGVTQSPTHLIKTRGQQATLRCSPISGHTSVYWYQQALGLGLQFLLWYDEGEERNRGNFPPRFSGRQFPNYSSELNVNALELEDSALYLCASSLNSPKNIQYFGAGTRLSVL.